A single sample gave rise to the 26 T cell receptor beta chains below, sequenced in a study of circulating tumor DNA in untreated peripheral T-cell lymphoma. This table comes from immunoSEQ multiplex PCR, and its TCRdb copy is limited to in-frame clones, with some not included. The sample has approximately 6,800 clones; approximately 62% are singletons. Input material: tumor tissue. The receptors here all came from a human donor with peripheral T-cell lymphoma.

The CDR3 nucleotides read TGTGCCAGTAGTATATTAATATCGGCTGCCTACGAGCAGTACTTC. As protein: CASSILISAAYEQYF. The chain carries TRBV19 and TRBJ2-7; D gene unclear. The V end was cut by 2 bases, the J end by 2 bases, with 13 bases between. This CDR3 contains 15 residues. CDR1 LNHDA and CDR2 SQIVND come from the germline V gene (reference sequence).

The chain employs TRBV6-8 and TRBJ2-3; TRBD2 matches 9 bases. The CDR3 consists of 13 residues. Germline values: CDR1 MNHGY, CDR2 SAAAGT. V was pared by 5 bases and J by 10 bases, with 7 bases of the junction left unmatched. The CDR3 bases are TGTGCCAGCAGTCCCTCTAGCGGGGTTCCGCAGTATTTT. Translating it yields CASSPSSGVPQYF.

CDR3 bases: TGTGCCTCATGGACAGGAGAAATGAACACTGAAGCTTTCTTT. It translates to CASWTGEMNTEAFF. The chain is built from TRBV12-2 and TRBJ1-1; the D call in the table, TRBD1, was not verified against the DNA. TRBV12-2 is termed a pseudogene. This CDR3 region has 14 residues.

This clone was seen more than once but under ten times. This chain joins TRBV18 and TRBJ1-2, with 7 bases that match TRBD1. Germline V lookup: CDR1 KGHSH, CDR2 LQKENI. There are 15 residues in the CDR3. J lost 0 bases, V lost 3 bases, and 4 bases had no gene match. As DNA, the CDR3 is TGTGCCAGCTCACCGGGGACAGCCTCTAACTATGGCTACACCTTC. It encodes CASSPGTASNYGYTF. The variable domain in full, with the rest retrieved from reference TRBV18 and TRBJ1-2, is NAGVMQNPRHLVRRRGQEARLRCSPMKGHSHVYWYRQLPEEGLKFMVYLQKENIIDESGMPKERFSAEFPKEGPSILRIQQVVRGDSAAYFCASSPGTASNYGYTFGSGTRLTVV.

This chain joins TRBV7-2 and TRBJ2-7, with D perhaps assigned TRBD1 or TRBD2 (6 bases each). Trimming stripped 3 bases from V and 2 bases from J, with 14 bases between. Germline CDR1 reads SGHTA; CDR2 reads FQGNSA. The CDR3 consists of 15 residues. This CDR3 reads CASSFGGGPTYEQYF. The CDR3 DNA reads TGTGCCAGCAGCTTCGGAGGGGGACCAACCTACGAGCAGTACTTC.

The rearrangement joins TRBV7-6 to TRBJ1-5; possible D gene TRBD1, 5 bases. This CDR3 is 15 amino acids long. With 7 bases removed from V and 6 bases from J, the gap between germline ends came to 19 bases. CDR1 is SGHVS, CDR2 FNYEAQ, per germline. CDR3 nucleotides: TGTGCCAGCACCTCAATGGGGCAGGATCCTCAGCCCCAGCATTTT. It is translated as CASTSMGQDPQPQHF.

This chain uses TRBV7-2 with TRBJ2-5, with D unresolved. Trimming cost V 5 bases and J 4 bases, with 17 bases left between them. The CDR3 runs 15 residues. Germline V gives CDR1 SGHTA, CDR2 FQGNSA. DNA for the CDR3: TGTGCCAGCAGCCCAGATATGCAGCGTACAGAGACCCAGTACTTC. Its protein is CASSPDMQRTETQYF.

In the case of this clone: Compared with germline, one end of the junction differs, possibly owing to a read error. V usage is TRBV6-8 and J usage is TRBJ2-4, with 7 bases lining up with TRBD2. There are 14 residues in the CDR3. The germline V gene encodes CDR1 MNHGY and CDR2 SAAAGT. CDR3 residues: CASSLRDYKNIQYF. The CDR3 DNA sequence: TGTGCCAGCAGTTTGAGGGACTACAAAAACATTCAGTATTTC.

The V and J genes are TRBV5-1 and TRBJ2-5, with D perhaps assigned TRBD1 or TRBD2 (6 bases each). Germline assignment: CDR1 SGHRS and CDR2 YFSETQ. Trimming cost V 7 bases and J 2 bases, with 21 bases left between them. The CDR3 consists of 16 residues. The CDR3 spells CASRGGRTRLQETQYF. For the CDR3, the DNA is TGCGCCAGCCGAGGGGGGCGGACAAGACTGCAAGAGACCCAGTACTTC.

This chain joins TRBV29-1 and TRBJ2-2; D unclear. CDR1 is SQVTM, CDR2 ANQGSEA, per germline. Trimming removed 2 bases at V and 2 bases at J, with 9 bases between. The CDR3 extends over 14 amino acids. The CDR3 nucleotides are TGCAGCGTTGAAAAGGTCAGAAACACCGGGGAGCTGTTTTTT. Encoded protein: CSVEKVRNTGELFF.

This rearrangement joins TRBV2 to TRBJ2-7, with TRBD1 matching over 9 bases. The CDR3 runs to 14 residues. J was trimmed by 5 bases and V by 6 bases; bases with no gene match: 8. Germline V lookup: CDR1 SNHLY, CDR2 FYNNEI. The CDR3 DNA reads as TGTGCCAGCAGATCGGGACAGGGAGTGGACGAGCAGTACTTC. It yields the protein CASRSGQGVDEQYF. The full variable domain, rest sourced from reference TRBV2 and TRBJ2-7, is EPEVTQTPSHQVTQMGQEVILRCVPISNHLYFYWYRQILGQKVEFLVSFYNNEISEKSEIFDDQFSVERPDGSNFTLKIRSTKLEDSAMYFCASRSGQGVDEQYFGPGTRLTVT.

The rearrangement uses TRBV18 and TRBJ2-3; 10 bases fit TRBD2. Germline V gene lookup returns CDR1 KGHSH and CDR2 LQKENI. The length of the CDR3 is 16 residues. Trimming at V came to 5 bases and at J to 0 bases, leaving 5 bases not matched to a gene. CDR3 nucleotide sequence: TGTGCCAGCTCATCTCTAGCGGGGGCAAGCACAGATACGCAGTATTTT. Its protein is CASSSLAGASTDTQYF.

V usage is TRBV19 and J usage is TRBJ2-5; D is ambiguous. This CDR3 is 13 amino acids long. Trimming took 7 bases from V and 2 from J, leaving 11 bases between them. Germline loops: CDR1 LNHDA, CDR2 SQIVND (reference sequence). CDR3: CASNRVPQETQYF. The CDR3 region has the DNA TGTGCCAGTAACCGGGTACCACAAGAGACCCAGTACTTC.

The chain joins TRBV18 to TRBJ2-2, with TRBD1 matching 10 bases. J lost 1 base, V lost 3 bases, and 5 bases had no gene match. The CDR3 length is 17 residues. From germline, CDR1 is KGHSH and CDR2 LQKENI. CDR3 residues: CASSPRGTGVNTGELFF. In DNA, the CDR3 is TGTGCCAGCTCACCTCGGGGGACAGGGGTGAACACCGGGGAGCTGTTTTTT.

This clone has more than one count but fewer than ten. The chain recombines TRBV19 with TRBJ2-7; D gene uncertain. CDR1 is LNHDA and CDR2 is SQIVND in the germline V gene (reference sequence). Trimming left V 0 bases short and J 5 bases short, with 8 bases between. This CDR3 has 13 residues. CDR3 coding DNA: TGTGCCAGTAGTATAGATCGCCGAAACGAGCAGTACTTC. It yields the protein CASSIDRRNEQYF.

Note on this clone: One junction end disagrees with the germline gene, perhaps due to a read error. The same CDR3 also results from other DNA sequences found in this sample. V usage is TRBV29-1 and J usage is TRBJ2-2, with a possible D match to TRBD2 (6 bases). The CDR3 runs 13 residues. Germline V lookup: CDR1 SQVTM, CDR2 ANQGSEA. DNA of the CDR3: TGCAGCGTTGAACTCAGGGTGGGCGGGGAGCTATTTTTT. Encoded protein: CSVELRVGGELFF.

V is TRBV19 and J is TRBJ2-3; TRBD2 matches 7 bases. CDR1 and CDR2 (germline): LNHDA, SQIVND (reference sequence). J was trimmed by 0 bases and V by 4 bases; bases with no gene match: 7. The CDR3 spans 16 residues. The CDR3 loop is CASSTILAVSTDTQYF. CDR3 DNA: TGTGCCAGTAGTACAATCCTAGCGGTGAGCACAGATACGCAGTATTTT.

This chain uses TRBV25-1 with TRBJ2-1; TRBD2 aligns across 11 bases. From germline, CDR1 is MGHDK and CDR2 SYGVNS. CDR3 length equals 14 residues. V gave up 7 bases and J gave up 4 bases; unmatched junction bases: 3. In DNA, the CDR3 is TGTGCCAGCAATCCTAGCGGGGGGTACAATGAGCAGTTCTTC. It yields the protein CASNPSGGYNEQFF.

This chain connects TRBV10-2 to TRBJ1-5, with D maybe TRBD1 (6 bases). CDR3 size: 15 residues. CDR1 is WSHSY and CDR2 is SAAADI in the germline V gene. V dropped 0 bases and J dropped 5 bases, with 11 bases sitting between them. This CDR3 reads CASSESGGRDQPQHF. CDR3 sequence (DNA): TGCGCCAGCAGTGAGTCAGGGGGTAGGGATCAGCCCCAGCATTTT.

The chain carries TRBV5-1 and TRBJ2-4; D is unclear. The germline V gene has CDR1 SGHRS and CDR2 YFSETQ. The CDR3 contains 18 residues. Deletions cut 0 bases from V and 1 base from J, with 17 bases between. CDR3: CASSLDVLGSSAKNIQYF. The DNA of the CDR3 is TGCGCCAGCAGCTTGGATGTATTAGGGTCCTCTGCCAAAAACATTCAGTACTTC.

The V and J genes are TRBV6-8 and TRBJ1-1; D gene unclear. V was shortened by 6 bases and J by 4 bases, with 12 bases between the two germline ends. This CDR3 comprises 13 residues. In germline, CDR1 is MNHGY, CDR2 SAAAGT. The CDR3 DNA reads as TGTGCCAGCAGGGAGATGAGTGGCACTGAAGCTTTCTTT. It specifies CASREMSGTEAFF.

The CDR3 DNA reads as TGTGCCAGCAGCACCTTTTGGGAAGTGTCAGATACGCAGTATTTT. This sequence encodes CASSTFWEVSDTQYF. The gene calls are TRBV14 and TRBJ2-3, with D unresolved. The CDR3 totals 15 residues. CDR1 and CDR2 from the germline V gene are SGHDN and FVKESK. Trimming stripped 5 bases from V and 4 bases from J, with 16 bases between.

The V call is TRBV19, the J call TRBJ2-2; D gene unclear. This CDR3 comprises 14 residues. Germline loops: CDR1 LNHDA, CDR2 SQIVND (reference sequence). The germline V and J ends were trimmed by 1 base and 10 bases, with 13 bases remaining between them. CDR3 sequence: CASSIVDAAEELFF. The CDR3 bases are TGTGCCAGTAGTATAGTGGACGCCGCGGAGGAGCTGTTTTTT.

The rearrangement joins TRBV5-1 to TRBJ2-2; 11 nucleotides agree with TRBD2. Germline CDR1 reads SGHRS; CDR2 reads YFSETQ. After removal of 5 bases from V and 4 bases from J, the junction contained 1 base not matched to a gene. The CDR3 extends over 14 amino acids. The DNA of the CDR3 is TGCGCCAGCAGGGGACTAGCGGCCACCGGGGAGCTGTTTTTT. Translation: CASRGLAATGELFF.

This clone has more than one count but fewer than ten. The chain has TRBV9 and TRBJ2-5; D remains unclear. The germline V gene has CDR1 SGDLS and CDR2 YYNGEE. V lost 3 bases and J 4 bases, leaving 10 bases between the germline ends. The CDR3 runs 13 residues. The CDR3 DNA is TGTGCCAGCAGCGGAGAAGGGCGAGAGACCCAGTACTTC. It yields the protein CASSGEGRETQYF.

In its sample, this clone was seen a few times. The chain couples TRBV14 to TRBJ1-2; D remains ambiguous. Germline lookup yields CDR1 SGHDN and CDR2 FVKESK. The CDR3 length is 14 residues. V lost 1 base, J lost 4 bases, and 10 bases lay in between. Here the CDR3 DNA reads TGTGCCAGCAGCCAAGTCGGTTTGAGCTATGGCTACACCTTC. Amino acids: CASSQVGLSYGYTF.